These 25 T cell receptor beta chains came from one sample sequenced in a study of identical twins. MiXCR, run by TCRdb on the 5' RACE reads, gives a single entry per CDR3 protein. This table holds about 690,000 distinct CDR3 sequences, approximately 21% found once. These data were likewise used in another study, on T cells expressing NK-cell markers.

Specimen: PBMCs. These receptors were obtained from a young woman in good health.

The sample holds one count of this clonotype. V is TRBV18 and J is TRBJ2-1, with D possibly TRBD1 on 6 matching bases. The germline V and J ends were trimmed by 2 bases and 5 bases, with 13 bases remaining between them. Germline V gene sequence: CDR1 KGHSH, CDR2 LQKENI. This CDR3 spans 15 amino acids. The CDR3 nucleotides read TGTGCCAGCTCACCAACCGGGACATCCCACAATGAGCAGTTCTTC. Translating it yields CASSPTGTSHNEQFF. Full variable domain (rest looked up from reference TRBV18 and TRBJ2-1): NAGVMQNPRHLVRRRGQEARLRCSPMKGHSHVYWYRQLPEEGLKFMVYLQKENIIDESGMPKERFSAEFPKEGPSILRIQQVVRGDSAAYFCASSPTGTSHNEQFFGPGTRLTVL.

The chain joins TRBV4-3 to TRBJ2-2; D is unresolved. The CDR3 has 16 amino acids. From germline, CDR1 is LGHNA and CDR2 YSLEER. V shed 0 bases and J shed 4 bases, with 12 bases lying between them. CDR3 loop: CASSQDGTRFTGELFF. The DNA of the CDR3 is TGCGCCAGCAGCCAAGATGGTACTCGCTTCACCGGGGAGCTGTTTTTT.

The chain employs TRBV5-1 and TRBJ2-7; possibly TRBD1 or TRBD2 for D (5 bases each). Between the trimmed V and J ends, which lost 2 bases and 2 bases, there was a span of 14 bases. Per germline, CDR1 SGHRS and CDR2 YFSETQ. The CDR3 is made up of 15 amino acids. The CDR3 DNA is TGCGCCAGCAGCTTTGGGGACGGGGAAGCCTACGAGCAGTACTTC. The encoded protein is CASSFGDGEAYEQYF.

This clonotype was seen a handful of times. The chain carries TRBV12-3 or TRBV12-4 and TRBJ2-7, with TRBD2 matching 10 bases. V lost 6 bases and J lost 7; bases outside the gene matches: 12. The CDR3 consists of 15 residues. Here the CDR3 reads CASSRNSGRIREQYF. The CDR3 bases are TGTGCCAGCAGCCGAAATAGCGGGAGGATTCGGGAGCAGTACTTC.

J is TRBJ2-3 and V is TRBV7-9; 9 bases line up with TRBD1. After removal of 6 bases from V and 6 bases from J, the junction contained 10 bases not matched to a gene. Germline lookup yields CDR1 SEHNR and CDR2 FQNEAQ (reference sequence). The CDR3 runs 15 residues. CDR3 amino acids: CASRDRDRASDTQYF. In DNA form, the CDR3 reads TGTGCCAGCAGGGACCGGGACAGGGCATCGGATACGCAGTATTTT.

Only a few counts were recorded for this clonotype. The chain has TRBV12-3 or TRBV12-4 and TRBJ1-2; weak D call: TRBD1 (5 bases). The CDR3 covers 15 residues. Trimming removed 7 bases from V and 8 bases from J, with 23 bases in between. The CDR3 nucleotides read TGTGCCAGCACCTTAAGGGGCGGCCAATTCGAGGGCTACACCTTC. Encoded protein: CASTLRGGQFEGYTF.

As DNA, the CDR3 is TGTGCCAGCAGCCCGGGACTAGCGGGCCAGTACTTC. Its protein is CASSPGLAGQYF. V is TRBV5-5 and J is TRBJ2-7; 12 bases match TRBD2. Trimming removed 4 bases from V and 10 bases from J; junction bases left unmatched: 3. Germline assignment: CDR1 SGHKS and CDR2 YYEKEE (reference sequence). This CDR3 contains 12 residues.

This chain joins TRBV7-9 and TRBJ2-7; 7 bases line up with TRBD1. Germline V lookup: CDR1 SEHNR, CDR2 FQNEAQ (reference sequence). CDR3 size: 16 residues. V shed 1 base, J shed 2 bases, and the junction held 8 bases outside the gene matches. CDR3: CASSLGGTVVPYEQYF. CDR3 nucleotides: TGTGCCAGCAGCTTAGGGGGGACAGTGGTCCCCTACGAGCAGTACTTC.

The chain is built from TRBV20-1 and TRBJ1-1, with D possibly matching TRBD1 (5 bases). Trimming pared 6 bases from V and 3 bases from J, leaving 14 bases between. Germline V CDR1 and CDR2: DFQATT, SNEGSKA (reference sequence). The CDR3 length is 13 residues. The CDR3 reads CSAMGRMYTEAFF. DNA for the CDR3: TGCAGTGCCATGGGACGGATGTACACTGAAGCTTTCTTT.

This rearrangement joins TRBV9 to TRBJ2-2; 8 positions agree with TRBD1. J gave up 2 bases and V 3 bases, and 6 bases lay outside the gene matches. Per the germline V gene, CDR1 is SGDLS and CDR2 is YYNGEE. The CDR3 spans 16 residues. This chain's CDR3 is CASSAQGAGNTGELFF. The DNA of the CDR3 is TGTGCCAGCAGCGCTCAGGGGGCTGGTAACACCGGGGAGCTGTTTTTT.

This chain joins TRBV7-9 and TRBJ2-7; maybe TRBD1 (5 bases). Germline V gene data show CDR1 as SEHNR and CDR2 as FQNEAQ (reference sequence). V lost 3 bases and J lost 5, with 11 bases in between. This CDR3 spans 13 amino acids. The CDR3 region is CASSFGAEDEQYF. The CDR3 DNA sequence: TGTGCCAGCAGCTTTGGGGCCGAGGACGAGCAGTACTTC.

The CDR3 DNA follows: TGTGCCAGCAGTTTATCGCAAACGGCCCTCGGTGGCTACACCTTC. Its protein is CASSLSQTALGGYTF. The genes are TRBV12-3 or TRBV12-4 and TRBJ1-2; D gene uncertain. The CDR3 extends over 15 amino acids. Trimming removed 2 bases from V and 7 bases from J, with 17 bases in between.

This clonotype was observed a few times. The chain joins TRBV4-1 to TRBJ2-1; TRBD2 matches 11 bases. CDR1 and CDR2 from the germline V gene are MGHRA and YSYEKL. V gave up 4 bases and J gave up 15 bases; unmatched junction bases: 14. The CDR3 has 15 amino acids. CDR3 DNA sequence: TGCGCCAGCAGCCCTGGACTAGCGGGTAGTCTCCCCCCGTTCTTC. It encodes CASSPGLAGSLPPFF.

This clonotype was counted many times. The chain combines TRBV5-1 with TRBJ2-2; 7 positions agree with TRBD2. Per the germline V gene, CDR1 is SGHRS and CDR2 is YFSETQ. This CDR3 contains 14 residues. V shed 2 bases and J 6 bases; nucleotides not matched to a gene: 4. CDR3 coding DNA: TGCGCCAGCAGCTTCGTACTAGCGTCCGGGGAGCTGTTTTTT. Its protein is CASSFVLASGELFF.

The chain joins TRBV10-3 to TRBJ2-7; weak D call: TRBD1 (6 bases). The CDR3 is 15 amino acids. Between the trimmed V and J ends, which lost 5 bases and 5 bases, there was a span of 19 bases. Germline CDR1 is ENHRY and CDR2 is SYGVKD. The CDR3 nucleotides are TGTGCCATCAGTTTCGGGACACGAGACAACCACGAGCAGTACTTC. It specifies CAISFGTRDNHEQYF.

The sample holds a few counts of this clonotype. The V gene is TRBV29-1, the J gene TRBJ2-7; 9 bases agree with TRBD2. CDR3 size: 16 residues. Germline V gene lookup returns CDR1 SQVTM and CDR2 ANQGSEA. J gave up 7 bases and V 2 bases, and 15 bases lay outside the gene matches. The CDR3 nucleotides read TGCAGCGTTGAAAGGCCTGGAGCGGGAGGCCTGAGGGAGCAGTACTTC. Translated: CSVERPGAGGLREQYF.

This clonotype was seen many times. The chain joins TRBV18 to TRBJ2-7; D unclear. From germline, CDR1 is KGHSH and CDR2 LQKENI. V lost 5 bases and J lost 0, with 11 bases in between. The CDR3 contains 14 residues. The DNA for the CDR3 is TGTGCCAGCTCATATACCAGCAGCTCCTACGAGCAGTACTTC. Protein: CASSYTSSSYEQYF.

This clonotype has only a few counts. This CDR3 reads CASSLRAGRIPDTQYF. The CDR3 DNA is TGTGCCAGCAGTTTAAGGGCGGGTCGAATACCGGATACGCAGTATTTT. The chain combines TRBV28 with TRBJ2-3; tentatively, D is TRBD2 (5 bases). Germline CDR1 is MDHEN and CDR2 is SYDVKM. This CDR3 comprises 16 residues. Trimming removed 2 bases from V and 6 bases from J, with 18 bases in between.

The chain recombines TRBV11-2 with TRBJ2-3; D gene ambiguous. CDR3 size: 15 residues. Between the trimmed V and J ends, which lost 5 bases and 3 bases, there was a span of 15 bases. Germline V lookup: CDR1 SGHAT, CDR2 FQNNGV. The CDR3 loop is CASSRWTPTTDTQYF. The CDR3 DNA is TGTGCCAGCAGCCGATGGACCCCAACGACAGATACGCAGTATTTT.

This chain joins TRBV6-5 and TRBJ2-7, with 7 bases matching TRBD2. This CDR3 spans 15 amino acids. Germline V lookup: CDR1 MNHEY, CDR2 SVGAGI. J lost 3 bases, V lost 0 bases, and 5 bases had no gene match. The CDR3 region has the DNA TGTGCCAGCAGTTACTCAGCGGGGATATACTACGAGCAGTACTTC. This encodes CASSYSAGIYYEQYF.

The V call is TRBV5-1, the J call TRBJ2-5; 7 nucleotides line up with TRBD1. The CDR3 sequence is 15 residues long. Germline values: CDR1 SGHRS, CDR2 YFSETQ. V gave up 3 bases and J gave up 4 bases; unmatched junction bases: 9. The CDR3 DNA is TGCGCCAGCAGCTCCGGACAGGCCCCCACAGAGACCCAGTACTTC. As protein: CASSSGQAPTETQYF.

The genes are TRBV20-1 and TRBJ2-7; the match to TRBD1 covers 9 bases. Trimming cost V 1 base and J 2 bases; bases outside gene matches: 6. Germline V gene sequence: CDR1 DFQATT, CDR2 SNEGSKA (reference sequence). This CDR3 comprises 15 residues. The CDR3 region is CSARVTDRGAYEQYF. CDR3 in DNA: TGCAGTGCTAGAGTTACGGACAGGGGAGCCTACGAGCAGTACTTC.

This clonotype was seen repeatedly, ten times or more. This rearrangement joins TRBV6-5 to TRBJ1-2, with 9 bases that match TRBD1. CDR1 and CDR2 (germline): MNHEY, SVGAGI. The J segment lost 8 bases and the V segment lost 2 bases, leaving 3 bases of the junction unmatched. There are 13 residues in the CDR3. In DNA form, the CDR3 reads TGTGCCAGCAGTTACACAGGGGGCTGGGGCTACACCTTC. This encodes CASSYTGGWGYTF.

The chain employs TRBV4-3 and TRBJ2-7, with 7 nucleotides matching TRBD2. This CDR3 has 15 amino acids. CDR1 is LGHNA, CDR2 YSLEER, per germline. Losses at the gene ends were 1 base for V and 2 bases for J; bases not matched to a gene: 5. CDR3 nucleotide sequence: TGCGCCAGCAGCCAAGGGGTGGGGAGGGCCTACGAGCAGTACTTC. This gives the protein CASSQGVGRAYEQYF.

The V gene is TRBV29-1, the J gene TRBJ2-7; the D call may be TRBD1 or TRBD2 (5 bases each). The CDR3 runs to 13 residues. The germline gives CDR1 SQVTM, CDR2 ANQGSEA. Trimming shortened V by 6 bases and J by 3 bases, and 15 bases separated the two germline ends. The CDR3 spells CSVRGGAGYEQYF. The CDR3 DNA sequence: TGCAGCGTCCGTGGGGGAGCCGGCTACGAGCAGTACTTC.